The T cell receptor (beta chain) described here comes from a study of graft-versus-host responses after intestinal transplantation. Libraries were prepared by immunoSEQ multiplex PCR; TCRdb keeps only in-frame clonotypes and omits some of them. The sample gives 20,000 to 25,000 clones, around 42% of which show up once; about 1% is in the top ten. Germline CDR1 is KGHSH and CDR2 is LQKENI. Trimming took 3 bases from V and 1 from J, leaving 6 bases between them. The CDR3 totals 13 residues. The TCR sequence derives from a human patient who received an intestinal transplant. The specimen comprised alloreactive CD4+ T cells from a mixed lymphocyte reaction culture, sampled before intestinal transplant. Subset: CFSE-low proliferating T cells sorted from roughly six-day pre-transplant mixed lymphocyte reaction (GvH or HvG direction). The V and J genes are TRBV18 and TRBJ1-2; D is ambiguous. CDR3 sequence reads: CASSPGVNYGYTF. The CDR3 DNA reads TGTGCCAGCTCACCCGGGGTTAACTATGGCTACACCTTC.